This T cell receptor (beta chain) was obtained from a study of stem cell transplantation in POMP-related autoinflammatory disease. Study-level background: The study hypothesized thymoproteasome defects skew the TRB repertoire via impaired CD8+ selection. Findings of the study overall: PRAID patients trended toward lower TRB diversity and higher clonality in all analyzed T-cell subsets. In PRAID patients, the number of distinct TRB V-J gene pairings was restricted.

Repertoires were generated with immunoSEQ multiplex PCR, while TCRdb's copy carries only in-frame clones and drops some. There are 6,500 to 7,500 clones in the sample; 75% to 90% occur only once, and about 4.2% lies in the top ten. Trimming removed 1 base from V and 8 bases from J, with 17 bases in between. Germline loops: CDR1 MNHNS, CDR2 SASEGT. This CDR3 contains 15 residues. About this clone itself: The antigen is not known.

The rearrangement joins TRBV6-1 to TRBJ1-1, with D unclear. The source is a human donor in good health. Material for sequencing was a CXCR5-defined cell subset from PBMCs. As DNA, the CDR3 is TGTGCCAGCAGTGAAGACCCCTCCATAACAGAGGAAGCTTTCTTT. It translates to CASSEDPSITEEAFF.